These 14 T cell receptor beta chains came from one sample sequenced in a study of T-cell memory formation after mild COVID-19. TCRdb reprocessed the 5' RACE reads with MiXCR, giving one entry per CDR3 protein. The repertoire has hundreds of thousands of distinct CDR3 sequences, just over 20% of them found once; the top ten carry around 13%. Input material: PBMCs or a T cell subset sorted from them (not recorded which). These receptors were taken from an adult woman who had mild COVID-19 (a few samples of this study predate the infection). Cell type and time point are not known.

This chain links TRBV30 with TRBJ2-6; D not certain. The V gene lost 0 bases and the J gene lost 3 bases, with 3 bases spanning the gap. From germline, CDR1 is GTSNPN and CDR2 SVGIG (reference sequence). There are 13 residues in the CDR3. CDR3 loop: CAWSVSGANVLTF. In DNA, the CDR3 is TGTGCCTGGAGTGTAAGTGGGGCCAACGTCCTGACTTTC.

The chain employs TRBV4-1 and TRBJ2-7; no reliable D call. The CDR3 loop spans 14 amino acids. V was pared by 1 base and J by 3 bases, with 10 bases between. The germline V gene has CDR1 MGHRA and CDR2 YSYEKL. CDR3 protein: CASSQGRTGYEQYF. Written as DNA, the CDR3 is TGCGCCAGCAGCCAAGGAAGGACCGGCTACGAGCAGTACTTC.

V gene TRBV4-1 combines with J gene TRBJ2-3, with 11 bases identical to TRBD2. The CDR3 has 18 amino acids. The germline V gene has CDR1 MGHRA and CDR2 YSYEKL. V was clipped by 1 base and J by 2 bases; unmatched bases: 8. This CDR3 is CASSQVAGGPASTDTQYF. The CDR3 DNA reads TGCGCCAGCAGCCAAGTAGCGGGGGGGCCAGCTTCCACAGATACGCAGTATTTT.

This sequence joins TRBV12-3 or TRBV12-4 and TRBJ2-2, with TRBD1 identical over 9 bases. The length of the CDR3 is 18 residues. The ends lost 1 base at V and 5 bases at J; junction bases unmatched: 11. CDR3 loop: CASSLVITGGRGTGELFF. CDR3 bases: TGTGCCAGCAGTTTAGTTATAACAGGGGGCCGGGGGACCGGGGAGCTGTTTTTT.

In this sample, this clonotype turned up a few times. V usage is TRBV18 and J usage is TRBJ2-3; TRBD1 matches at 7 bases. Germline V CDR1 and CDR2: KGHSH, LQKENI. The J segment lost 7 bases and the V segment lost 4 bases, leaving 11 bases of the junction unmatched. The CDR3 consists of 15 residues. CDR3 sequence reads: CASSLISTGINTQYF. Here the CDR3 DNA reads TGTGCCAGCTCACTGATATCGACAGGGATTAATACGCAGTATTTT.

The V call is TRBV9, the J call TRBJ2-5; 7 nucleotides agree with TRBD2. CDR1 and CDR2 from the germline V gene are SGDLS and YYNGEE. The trim removed 3 bases at V and 7 bases at J, leaving 12 bases unmatched. The CDR3 consists of 15 residues. The CDR3 reads CASSATSHGGATQYF. The CDR3 nucleotides are TGTGCCAGCAGCGCGACTAGCCATGGAGGGGCGACCCAGTACTTC.

V is TRBV6-5 and J is TRBJ2-2; the D call may be TRBD1 or TRBD2 (5 bases each). CDR1 and CDR2 (germline): MNHEY, SVGAGI. V was shortened by 0 bases and J by 5 bases, with 10 bases between the two germline ends. The CDR3 is 15 residues long. The CDR3 is CASSYSGPRTGELFF. In DNA, the CDR3 is TGTGCCAGCAGTTACTCGGGACCTCGGACCGGGGAGCTGTTTTTT.

The V and J genes are TRBV12-3 or TRBV12-4 and TRBJ2-7; 12 bases fit TRBD2. V shed 5 bases and J 3 bases; nucleotides not matched to a gene: 8. The length of the CDR3 is 16 residues. The CDR3 nucleotides are TGTGCCAGCAGTCAGTCTCTAGCGGGAGGGGTCTACGAGCAGTACTTC. Protein sequence: CASSQSLAGGVYEQYF.

The sample holds a few counts of this clonotype. V and J are TRBV12-3 or TRBV12-4 and TRBJ2-7; 7 nucleotides line up with TRBD1. Trimming cost V 6 bases and J 6 bases; bases outside gene matches: 11. The CDR3 consists of 14 residues. CDR3 bases: TGTGCCAGCAGCCCCGGACAGGTGGTTCCCGAGCAGTACTTC. This encodes CASSPGQVVPEQYF.

The rearrangement uses TRBV11-2 and TRBJ2-7; 8 bases map to TRBD1. The CDR3 has 17 amino acids. Germline loops: CDR1 SGHAT, CDR2 FQNNGV. V trimming: 5 bases; J trimming: 2 bases; junction bases outside the gene matches: 14. The CDR3 loop is CASSPIGRGRQPYEQYF. The CDR3, as DNA: TGTGCCAGCAGCCCAATAGGCAGGGGGCGGCAGCCCTACGAGCAGTACTTC.

A few counts support this clonotype. V gene TRBV18 combines with J gene TRBJ1-1; TRBD1 might be the D (6 bases). V dropped 2 bases and J dropped 1 base, with 11 bases sitting between them. Germline assignment: CDR1 KGHSH and CDR2 LQKENI. The CDR3 is 15 residues long. In nucleotides, the CDR3 is TGTGCCAGCTCACCATTGGACAGCCGGAACACTGAAGCTTTCTTT. Protein product: CASSPLDSRNTEAFF.

This clonotype was counted only a few times. The chain combines TRBV5-1 with TRBJ1-1; 9 bases align to TRBD1. CDR1 is SGHRS, CDR2 YFSETQ, per germline. The J segment lost 4 bases and the V segment lost 4 bases, leaving 5 bases of the junction unmatched. This CDR3 is 14 amino acids long. The CDR3 sequence is CASSDGTGSTEAFF. The CDR3 nucleotides are TGCGCCAGCAGCGACGGGACAGGGAGCACTGAAGCTTTCTTT.

This clonotype showed up just a few times. The chain carries TRBV5-4 and TRBJ2-1, with 7 bases identical to TRBD2. V shed 2 bases, J shed 3 bases, and the junction held 2 bases outside the gene matches. There are 14 residues in the CDR3. The germline V gene has CDR1 SGHNT and CDR2 YYREEE (reference sequence). This CDR3 is CASSLREDYNEQFF. The CDR3 DNA reads as TGTGCCAGCAGCTTACGGGAGGACTACAATGAGCAGTTCTTC.

The table lists this clonotype with a few counts. The chain recombines TRBV5-4 with TRBJ2-3, with D hard to call. The CDR3 loop spans 14 amino acids. Germline V gene lookup returns CDR1 SGHNT and CDR2 YYREEE (reference sequence). The V end was cut by 5 bases, the J end by 3 bases, with 13 bases between. CDR3: CASSTRQGTDTQYF. The CDR3 DNA reads TGTGCCAGCAGTACTCGGCAAGGGACAGATACGCAGTATTTT.